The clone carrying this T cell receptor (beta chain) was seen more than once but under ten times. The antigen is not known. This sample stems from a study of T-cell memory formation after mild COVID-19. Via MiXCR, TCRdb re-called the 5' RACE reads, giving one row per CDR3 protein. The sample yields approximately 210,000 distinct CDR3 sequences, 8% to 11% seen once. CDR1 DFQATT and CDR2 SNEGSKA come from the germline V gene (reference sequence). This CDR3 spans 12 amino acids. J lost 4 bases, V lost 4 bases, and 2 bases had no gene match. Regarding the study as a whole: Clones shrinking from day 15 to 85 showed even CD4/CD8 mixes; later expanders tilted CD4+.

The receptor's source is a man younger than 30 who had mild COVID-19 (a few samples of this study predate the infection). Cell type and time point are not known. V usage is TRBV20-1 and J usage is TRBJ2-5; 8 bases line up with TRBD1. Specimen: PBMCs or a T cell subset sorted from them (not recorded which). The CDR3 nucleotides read TGCAGTGCTACGGACAGGGTAGAGACCCAGTACTTC. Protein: CSATDRVETQYF.